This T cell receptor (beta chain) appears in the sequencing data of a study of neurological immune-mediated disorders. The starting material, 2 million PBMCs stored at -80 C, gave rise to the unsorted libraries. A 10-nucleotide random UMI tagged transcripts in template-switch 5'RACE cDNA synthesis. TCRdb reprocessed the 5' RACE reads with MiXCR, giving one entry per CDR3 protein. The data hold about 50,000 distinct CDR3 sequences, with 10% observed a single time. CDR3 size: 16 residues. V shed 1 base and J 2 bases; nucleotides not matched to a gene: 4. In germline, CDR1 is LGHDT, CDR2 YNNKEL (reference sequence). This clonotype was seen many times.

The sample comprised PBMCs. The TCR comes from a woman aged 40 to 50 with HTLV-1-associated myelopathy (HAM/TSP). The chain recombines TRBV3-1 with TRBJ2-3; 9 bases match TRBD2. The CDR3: CASSQGASGVTDTQYF. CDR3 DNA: TGTGCCAGCAGCCAAGGGGCTAGCGGGGTCACAGATACGCAGTATTTT.